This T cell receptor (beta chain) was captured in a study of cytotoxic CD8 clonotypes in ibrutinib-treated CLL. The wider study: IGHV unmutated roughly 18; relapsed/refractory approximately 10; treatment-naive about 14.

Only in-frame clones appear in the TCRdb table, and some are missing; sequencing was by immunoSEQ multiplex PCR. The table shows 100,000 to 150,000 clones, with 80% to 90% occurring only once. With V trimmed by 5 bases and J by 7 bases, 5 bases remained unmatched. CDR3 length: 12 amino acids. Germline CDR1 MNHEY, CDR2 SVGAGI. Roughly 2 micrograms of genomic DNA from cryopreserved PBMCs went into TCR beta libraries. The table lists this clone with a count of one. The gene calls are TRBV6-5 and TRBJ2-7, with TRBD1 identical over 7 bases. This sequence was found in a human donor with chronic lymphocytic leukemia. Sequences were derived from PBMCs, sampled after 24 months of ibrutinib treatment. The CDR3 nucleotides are TGTGCCAGCAGTCAAGGGGGCAGGGAGCAGTACTTC. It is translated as CASSQGGREQYF.